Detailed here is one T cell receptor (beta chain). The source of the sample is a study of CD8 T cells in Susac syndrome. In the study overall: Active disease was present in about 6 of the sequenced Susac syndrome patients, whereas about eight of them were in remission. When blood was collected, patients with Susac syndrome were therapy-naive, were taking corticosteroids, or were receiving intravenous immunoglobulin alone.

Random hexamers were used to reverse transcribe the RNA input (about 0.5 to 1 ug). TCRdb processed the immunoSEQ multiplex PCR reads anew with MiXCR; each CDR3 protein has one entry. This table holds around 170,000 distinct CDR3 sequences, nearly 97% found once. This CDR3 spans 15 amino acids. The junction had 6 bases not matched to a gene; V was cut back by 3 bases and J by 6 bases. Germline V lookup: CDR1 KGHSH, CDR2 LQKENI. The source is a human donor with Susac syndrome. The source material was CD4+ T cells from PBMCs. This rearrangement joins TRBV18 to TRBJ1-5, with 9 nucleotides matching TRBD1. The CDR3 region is CASSPGQGRGQPQHF. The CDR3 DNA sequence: TGTGCCAGCTCACCGGGACAGGGTCGGGGTCAGCCCCAGCATTTT. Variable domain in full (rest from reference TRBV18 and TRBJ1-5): NAGVMQNPRHLVRRRGQEARLRCSPMKGHSHVYWYRQLPEEGLKFMVYLQKENIIDESGMPKERFSAEFPKEGPSILRIQQVVRGDSAAYFCASSPGQGRGQPQHFGDGTRLSIL.